The source of this TCR beta chain is a study of blood T cells in healthy people across ages. Study results and limitations: There were more naive CD4+ cells and higher diversity in long-lived donors than in aged donors.

A second PCR, run for about 7 to 11 cycles, used a sample-barcoded 5' primer plus a J-beta primer mix. TCRdb ran MiXCR on the 5' RACE reads and lists one entry per CDR3 protein. The profile covers 1.2 million to 1.5 million distinct CDR3 sequences, with approximately 59% appearing a single time and 6.5% to 8.5% taken by the ten largest. The CDR3 runs 14 residues. Trimming pared 0 bases from V and 10 bases from J, leaving 13 bases between. Per the germline V gene, CDR1 is MNHEY and CDR2 is SVGAGI. At least 5 micrograms of total RNA were extracted per sample. Comment on this clonotype: Its antigen is still unknown.

The sequenced sample was blood. The TCR sequence derives from a man between 18 and 35 years old in good health. The gene calls are TRBV6-5 and TRBJ2-1; tentative D call: TRBD2 (6 bases). In DNA, the CDR3 is TGTGCCAGCAGTTACTCCACTCTGGAGGGGGAGCAGTTCTTC. As protein: CASSYSTLEGEQFF.